This passage covers 7 T cell receptor beta chains from one sample sequenced in a study of T cells in localized non-small cell lung cancer. Generated by immunoSEQ multiplex PCR, the TCRdb table keeps only in-frame clones and is missing some. This sample has roughly 24,000 clones; 86% occur once, and the top ten carry around 1.1%. Sequences were derived from peripheral blood, sampled before any cancer treatment. The receptors originated from a woman aged 35-70 years with stage I lung adenocarcinoma.

This chain uses TRBV7-9 with TRBJ2-5, with D hard to call. The CDR3 is 13 amino acids. Germline lookup yields CDR1 SEHNR and CDR2 FQNEAQ (reference sequence). The V end was cut by 0 bases, the J end by 5 bases, with 7 bases between. CDR3 loop: CASSLAGTETQYF. In nucleotides, the CDR3 is TGTGCCAGCAGCTTAGCAGGTACTGAGACCCAGTACTTC.

This chain connects TRBV7-9 to TRBJ2-5; either TRBD1 or TRBD2 may supply D (6 bases each). Trimming took off 2 bases at V and 3 bases at J, with 13 bases between the two ends. Germline V lookup: CDR1 SEHNR, CDR2 FQNEAQ (reference sequence). This CDR3 region has 15 residues. The DNA of the CDR3 is TGTGCCAGCAGCTTAAGGGGGAGGCCCGAAGAGACCCAGTACTTC. Translated, it gives CASSLRGRPEETQYF. The variable domain in full, with the rest retrieved from reference TRBV7-9 and TRBJ2-5, is DTGVSQNPRHKITKRGQNVTFRCDPISEHNRLYWYRQTLGQGPEFLTYFQNEAQLEKSRLLSDRFSAERPKGSFSTLEIQRTEQGDSAMYLCASSLRGRPEETQYFGPGTRLLVL.

The chain joins TRBV6-5 to TRBJ1-5, with a weak D call TRBD1 (6 bases). V was trimmed by 8 bases and J by 6 bases, leaving 17 bases between them. This CDR3 region has 14 residues. The germline V gene has CDR1 MNHEY and CDR2 SVGAGI. The CDR3 nucleotides read TGTGCCAGCTCGGGAACGACAGGCTCTCAGCCCCAGCATTTT. Translating gives CASSGTTGSQPQHF.

This clone was picked up a small number of times. The genes are TRBV5-3 and TRBJ2-7; 7 bases line up with TRBD1. TRBV5-3 is known as an ORF, though its function is uncertain. The CDR3 runs to 14 residues. V lost 4 bases and J lost 4; bases outside the gene matches: 8. The CDR3 DNA is TGTGCCAGAAGCCTCCGGGACAGAGTTTACGAGCAGTACTTC. It specifies CARSLRDRVYEQYF.

The chain combines TRBV2 with TRBJ1-5, with D possibly being TRBD1 (5 bases). The CDR3 length is 15 residues. Germline CDR1 and CDR2: SNHLY and FYNNEI. Trimming left V 0 bases short and J 6 bases short, with 12 bases between. The CDR3 DNA follows: TGTGCCAGCAGTGAAGCGTCCCCAGGGAGTCAGCCCCAGCATTTT. It yields the protein CASSEASPGSQPQHF.

The CDR3 region is CASSLWGQSIQTGELFF. The CDR3 nucleotides read TGCGCCAGCAGCTTGTGGGGGCAAAGTATCCAAACCGGGGAGCTGTTTTTT. The rearrangement joins TRBV5-1 to TRBJ2-2; maybe TRBD1 (6 bases). This CDR3 is built from 17 residues. Between the trimmed V and J ends, which lost 1 base and 5 bases, there was a span of 18 bases. The germline gives CDR1 SGHRS, CDR2 YFSETQ.

The V gene is TRBV7-6, the J gene TRBJ1-5, with D unresolved. Trimming left V 5 bases short and J 5 bases short, with 10 bases between. The CDR3 loop spans 13 amino acids. Per germline, CDR1 SGHVS and CDR2 FNYEAQ. In DNA, the CDR3 is TGTGCCAGCAGCAGGGCAGCTCATCAGCCCCAGCATTTT. Residues: CASSRAAHQPQHF. Full variable domain (rest looked up from reference TRBV7-6 and TRBJ1-5): GAGVSQSPRYKVTKRGQDVALRCDPISGHVSLYWYRQALGQGPEFLTYFNYEAQQDKSGLPNDRFSAERPEGSISTLTIQRTEQRDSAMYRCASSRAAHQPQHFGDGTRLSIL.